Listed below are T cell receptor beta chains from one sample, sequenced in a study of shared clonotypes between healthy human individuals. Sequencing was performed with immunoSEQ multiplex PCR; in TCRdb, only in-frame clones are kept and a portion is missing. In the table there are some 1 million clones, approximately 76% of which are singletons. What was sequenced was memory CD4+ T cells sorted from blood. Receptor source: a man younger than 35 in good health. CDR3s include the opening cysteine and the closing phenylalanine or tryptophan. The D gene is left open where the match is weak. Clone size is stated in some rows and not others, as once, few, many or a class when expanded.

d_call j_call v_call clone_size cdr3_nt cdr3_aa
TRBD2 TRBJ2-5 TRBV5-4 - TGTGCCAGCAGCTTAGGCGGACTAGCTGCAGAGACCCAGTACTTC CASSLGGLAAETQYF
- TRBJ1-5 TRBV7-6 - TGTGCCAGCAGCCGAGGAAGGAATCAGCCCCAGCATTTT CASSRGRNQPQHF
- TRBJ1-6 TRBV28 few TGTGCCAGCAGGGCCGCCGGGGCCTATCGTAATTCACCCCTCCACTTT CASRAAGAYRNSPLHF
- TRBJ2-3 TRBV9 - TGTGCCAGCAGCGTAACTCCGGGGGTCACAGATACGCAGTATTTT CASSVTPGVTDTQYF
TRBD1 TRBJ1-2 TRBV7-9 once TGTGCCAGCAGTCGAGGGACAGTTTATGGCTACACCTTC CASSRGTVYGYTF
- TRBJ1-1 TRBV23-1 few TGCGCCAGCAGTCAATCGGCGGCTGGGGGAGGGGGCACTGAAGCTTTCTTT CASSQSAAGGGGTEAFF
TRBD2 TRBJ2-2 TRBV7-2 - TGTGCCAGCAGGGGACTAGCGGGAGGAAGCACCGGGGAGCTGTTTTTT CASRGLAGGSTGELFF
- TRBJ2-3 TRBV7-2 - TGTGCCAGCAGCTTGGTCACAGCGATAGATACGCAGTATTTT CASSLVTAIDTQYF
- TRBJ2-1 TRBV10-3 - TGTGCCATCAGCGGCGAGGGGATGTTCAATGAGCAGTTCTTC CAISGEGMFNEQFF
TRBD1 TRBJ2-5 TRBV27 - TGTGCCAGCAGTGGAACAGGGGGCCCGTGGGAGACCCAGTACTTC CASSGTGGPWETQYF
TRBD1 TRBJ1-2 TRBV6-5 - TGTGCCAGCAGACACACGGCGACAGGGAACTATGGCTACACCTTC CASRHTATGNYGYTF
- TRBJ2-3 TRBV10-3 few TGTGCCATCAGTGAGGGGCAGAACACAGATACGCAGTATTTT CAISEGQNTDTQYF